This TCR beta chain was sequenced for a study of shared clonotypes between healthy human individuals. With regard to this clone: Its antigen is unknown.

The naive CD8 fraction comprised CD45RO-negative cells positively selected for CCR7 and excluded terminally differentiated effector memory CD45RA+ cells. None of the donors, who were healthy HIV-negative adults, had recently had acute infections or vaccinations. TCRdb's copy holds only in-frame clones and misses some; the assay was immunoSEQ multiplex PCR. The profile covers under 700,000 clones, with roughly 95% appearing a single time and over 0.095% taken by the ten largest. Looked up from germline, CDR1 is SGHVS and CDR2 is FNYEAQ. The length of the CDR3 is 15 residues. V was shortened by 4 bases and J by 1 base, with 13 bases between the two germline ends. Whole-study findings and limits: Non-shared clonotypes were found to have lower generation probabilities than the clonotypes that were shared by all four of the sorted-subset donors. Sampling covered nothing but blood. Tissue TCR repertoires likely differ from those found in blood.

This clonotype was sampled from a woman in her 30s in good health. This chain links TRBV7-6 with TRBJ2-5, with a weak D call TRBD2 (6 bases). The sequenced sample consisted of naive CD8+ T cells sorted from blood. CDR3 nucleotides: TGTGCCAGCAGCTCCAGGGAGGCAATCCAAGAGACCCAGTACTTC. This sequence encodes CASSSREAIQETQYF.